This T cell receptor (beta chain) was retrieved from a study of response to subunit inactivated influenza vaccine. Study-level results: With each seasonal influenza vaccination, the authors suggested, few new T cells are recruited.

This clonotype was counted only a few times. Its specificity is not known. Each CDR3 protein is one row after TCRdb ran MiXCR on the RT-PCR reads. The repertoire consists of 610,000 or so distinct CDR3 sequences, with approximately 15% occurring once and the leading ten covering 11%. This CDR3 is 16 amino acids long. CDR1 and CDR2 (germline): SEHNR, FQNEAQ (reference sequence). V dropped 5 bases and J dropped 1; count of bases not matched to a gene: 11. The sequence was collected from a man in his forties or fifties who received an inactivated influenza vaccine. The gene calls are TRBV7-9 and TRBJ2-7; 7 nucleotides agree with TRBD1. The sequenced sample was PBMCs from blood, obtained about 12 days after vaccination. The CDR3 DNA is TGTGCCAGCAGCCCAGACCCGGGACAGCAATCCTACGAGCAGTACTTC. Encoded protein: CASSPDPGQQSYEQYF.